This is a list of T cell receptor beta chains from one sample in a study of cytomegalovirus exposure and HLA in healthy donors. The protocol was immunoSEQ multiplex PCR, while the TCRdb copy is restricted to in-frame clones and leaves out a portion. The sample has under 150,000 clones, under 80% seen once. Sequences were obtained from PBMCs. The receptors come from a male donor in good health and CMV-seronegative. CDR3s include the opening cysteine and the closing phenylalanine or tryptophan. Fields, in order: D gene, clone size, J gene, V gene, CDR3 DNA, CDR3 protein. D genes are given only for firm matches. Clone size is given for some rows only: seen once, a few or many times, or a class if the clone is expanded.

>TRBD2|-|TRBJ2-1|TRBV18
TGTGCCAGCTCACCAAGGAACGGGGGGTACAATGAGCAGTTCTTC
CASSPRNGGYNEQFF
>-|few|TRBJ1-1|TRBV6-5
TGTGCCAGCAGGCGGTCGATGAACACTGAAGCTTTCTTT
CASRRSMNTEAFF
>-|once|TRBJ2-2|TRBV6-5
TGTGCCAGCAGTTACCTGAGCGCGGGGGAGCTGTTTTTT
CASSYLSAGELFF
>TRBD2|-|TRBJ2-1|TRBV29-1
TGCAGCTCCTCTTCACTAGCGGGAGGGCCTGGTGAGCAGTTCTTC
CSSSSLAGGPGEQFF
>TRBD2|-|TRBJ2-5|TRBV7-2
TGTGCCAGCAGCTTAGCCCGGACTAGCGGCCAAGAGACCCAGTACTTC
CASSLARTSGQETQYF
>-|-|TRBJ2-7|TRBV14
TGTGCCAGCAGCCAAGATCGGGCGAAGGGACAATACGAGCAGTACTTC
CASSQDRAKGQYEQYF
>TRBD1|-|TRBJ1-5|TRBV5-4
TGTGCCAGCCGCTTTCTTGGGGCAGGGGGCCCCAATCAGCCCCAGCATTTT
CASRFLGAGGPNQPQHF
>TRBD1|-|TRBJ2-1|TRBV11-2
TGTGCCAGCAGCTTAGCTACCCAAAGGGGGCTAGAGCAGTTCTTC
CASSLATQRGLEQFF
>-|-|TRBJ2-3|TRBV19
TGTGCCAGTAGTATACGGGACTGGGGATACACAGATACGCAGTATTTT
CASSIRDWGYTDTQYF
>-|-|TRBJ2-2|TRBV19
TGTGCCAGTAGTATTAGGATTGGGAGGAACCAGAACACCGGGGAGCTGTTTTTT
CASSIRIGRNQNTGELFF
>-|few|TRBJ1-1|TRBV4-1
TGCGCCAGCAGCCAAGGGCTAGGTCGGGGAAGGAACACTGAAGCTTTCTTT
CASSQGLGRGRNTEAFF
>TRBD1|-|TRBJ1-3|TRBV13
TGTGCCAGCAGCCCCGACCCGGACAGGGCGCGAGGAAACACCATATATTTT
CASSPDPDRARGNTIYF
>TRBD1|-|TRBJ1-5|TRBV7-9
TGTGCCAGCAGCTCCACGGACAGGGGGCCTCTCAATCAGCCCCAGCATTTT
CASSSTDRGPLNQPQHF
>TRBD1|few|TRBJ2-2|TRBV27
TGTGCCAGCAGTCCCGGGACAGGGTGGGCCGGGGAGCTGTTTTTT
CASSPGTGWAGELFF
>-|-|TRBJ1-5|TRBV2
TGTGCCAGCAGTGAAGGGGTGGGCCAGCCCCAGCATTTT
CASSEGVGQPQHF
>TRBD1|-|TRBJ2-1|TRBV29-1
TGCAGCGTTTTAGACAGGGACGCCTACAATGAGCAGTTCTTC
CSVLDRDAYNEQFF
>TRBD1|-|TRBJ1-1|TRBV18
TGTGCCAGCTCACCCCTACAGGGGGGTGGGAACACTGAAGCTTTCTTT
CASSPLQGGGNTEAFF
>-|-|TRBJ2-5|TRBV5-6
TGTGCCAGCAGCTTGTATGGCGGGGAGACCCAGTACTTC
CASSLYGGETQYF
>-|once|TRBJ1-5|TRBV4-3
TGCGCCAGCAGCCAAGATAGCGGGGGTAAACAGCCCCAGCATTTT
CASSQDSGGKQPQHF
>TRBD1|-|TRBJ1-2|TRBV30
TGTGCCTGGAGTGTAGAACAGGGGAGTGGCTACACCTTC
CAWSVEQGSGYTF
>TRBD2|-|TRBJ2-5|TRBV30
TGTGCCTGGGTCGGGAGGGATGTCGGGACCCAGTACTTC
CAWVGRDVGTQYF
>-|-|TRBJ1-2|TRBV10-2
TGCGCCAGCAGTCTACGCAGAGGAGGAACAGGGATAAACTATGGCTACACCTTC
CASSLRRGGTGINYGYTF
>-|-|TRBJ1-6|TRBV5-1
TGCGCCAGCAGCTTTGGAGGGGACGGCGATTCACCCCTCCACTTT
CASSFGGDGDSPLHF
>-|-|TRBJ2-3|TRBV19
TGTGCCAGTAGTACGCAGGGCACAGATACGCAGTATTTT
CASSTQGTDTQYF
>-|-|TRBJ2-3|TRBV7-9
TGTGCCAGCAGCACCCGGACTGACCCAGTGTATTTT
CASSTRTDPVYF
>-|-|TRBJ1-2|TRBV30
TGTGCCTGGAGTGTTGGCAGGGCGGAGGGCTACACCTTC
CAWSVGRAEGYTF
>TRBD1|few|TRBJ2-7|TRBV27
TGTGCCAGCAGTTCGCCGGGACAGAGAATCTACGAGCAGTACTTC
CASSSPGQRIYEQYF
>-|-|TRBJ2-7|TRBV21-1
TGTGCCAGCAGCAACGGACAGGGAACCTACGAGCAGTACTTC
CASSNGQGTYEQYF
>-|few|TRBJ1-5|TRBV5-5
TGTGCCAGCAGCTTGGCAGTCGGGGTTGGTCAGCCCCAGCATTTT
CASSLAVGVGQPQHF
>-|-|TRBJ2-7|TRBV30
TGTGCCTGGAGTTGGGGCCCAGACTGGGAGCAGTACTTC
CAWSWGPDWEQYF
>-|once|TRBJ1-1|TRBV7-9
TGTTCCAGCAGCCCCGAGACAGGCCCCACTGAAGCTTTCTTT
CSSSPETGPTEAFF
>-|-|TRBJ1-3|TRBV30
TGTGCCTGGAGTGTAAGTTTGCGGGGCTCTGGAAACACCATATATTTT
CAWSVSLRGSGNTIYF
>-|-|TRBJ1-1|TRBV21-1
TGTGCCAGCAGCAAAGCGGTTTGCGGGGGAGGGTTTTGCACTGAAGCTTTCTTT
CASSKAVCGGGFCTEAFF
>-|-|TRBJ1-1|TRBV27
TGTGCCAGCAAGTTCTCGGTAAACACTGAAGCTTTCTTT
CASKFSVNTEAFF
>TRBD1|-|TRBJ2-3|TRBV10-3
TGTGCCATCAGTATATCGACAGGGTTGAGCGCCGGCACAGATACGCAGTATTTT
CAISISTGLSAGTDTQYF
>TRBD1|-|TRBJ1-2|TRBV29-1
TGCAGCGTTGTAGGGGGCGTCGGCTATGGCTACACCTTC
CSVVGGVGYGYTF
>-|-|TRBJ1-4|TRBV5-1
TGCGCCAGCAGCTTGGGAGGTACTAATGAAAAACTGTTTTTT
CASSLGGTNEKLFF
>TRBD2|-|TRBJ2-4|TRBV6-5
TGTGCCAGCAGTTTAACCATAGCGGGAGGTGGAAACATTCAGTACTTC
CASSLTIAGGGNIQYF
>TRBD1|-|TRBJ2-2|TRBV29-1
TGCAGCGTTGATAACGGGGGACAGGGGGTTAGCGGGGAGCTGTTTTTT
CSVDNGGQGVSGELFF
>TRBD1|few|TRBJ1-6|TRBV19
TGTGCCAGTAGTCCCCCGGGGACAGGTGCTTCACCCCTCCACTTT
CASSPPGTGASPLHF
>-|-|TRBJ1-1|TRBV6-5
TGTGCCAGCAGTCGAGAGAACACTGAAGCTTTCTTT
CASSRENTEAFF
>TRBD2|-|TRBJ2-7|TRBV7-2
TGTGCCAGCAGCCGGGGACTAACCAGCTACGAGCAGTACTTC
CASSRGLTSYEQYF
>-|-|TRBJ2-5|TRBV12-5
TGTGCTAGTGGTTTGGGCCCGGAGGAGACCCAGTACTTC
CASGLGPEETQYF
>TRBD1|-|TRBJ1-1|TRBV2
TGTGCCAGCAGCCTCGCCGGGACAGTAAGAGCTTTCTTT
CASSLAGTVRAFF
>-|-|TRBJ2-7|TRBV5-1
TGCGCCAGCAGCGACATGAAGTCCCGCCCCTACGAGCAGTACTTC
CASSDMKSRPYEQYF
>TRBD2|once|TRBJ2-1|TRBV5-1
TGCGCCAGCAGCTTGGTTCTAGCGGGAAACGAGCAGTTCTTC
CASSLVLAGNEQFF
>TRBD2|-|TRBJ2-3|TRBV5-1
TGCGCCAGCAGCTTGGAGGCTAGCGGGGACACAGATACGCAGTATTTT
CASSLEASGDTDTQYF
>TRBD1|-|TRBJ1-5|TRBV15
TGTGCCACCAGCAAAGATCCCAGGGGGCAGGCTCAGCCCCAGCATTTT
CATSKDPRGQAQPQHF
>TRBD2|-|TRBJ2-1|TRBV14
TGTGCCAGCAGCGCCCCGTCGGGGTGGCGGGGGGTCGATGAGCAGTTCTTC
CASSAPSGWRGVDEQFF
>-|-|TRBJ2-3|TRBV4-1
TGCGCCAGCAGCCAAGTTTCCACTAGCCCAGATACGCAGTATTTT
CASSQVSTSPDTQYF
>-|-|TRBJ2-4|TRBV7-6
TGTGCCAGCAGCTTAGCGGCGGATCTCAAAAACATTCAGTACTTC
CASSLAADLKNIQYF
>-|-|TRBJ1-1|TRBV29-1
TGCAGCGTGGCCGGGACATCGGAGTTAAACACTGAAGCTTTCTTT
CSVAGTSELNTEAFF
>-|few|TRBJ2-1|TRBV6-5
TGTGCCAGCAGTCGGACAGCTTACATAGAAAATGAGCAGTTCTTC
CASSRTAYIENEQFF
>-|few|TRBJ1-4|TRBV14
TGTGCCAGCAGCCTATTACAGGCGCCCAATGAAAAACTGTTTTTT
CASSLLQAPNEKLFF
>-|-|TRBJ1-1|TRBV10-3
TGTGCCATCAGTGAGTCCCCAATCACCCGGGCTTTCTTT
CAISESPITRAFF
>TRBD1|-|TRBJ1-4|TRBV11-2
TGTTCCAGCAGCTTAGGAGGACAGGGTCCGGAAAAACTGTTTTTT
CSSSLGGQGPEKLFF
>TRBD1|-|TRBJ1-2|TRBV7-8
TGTGCCAGCAGCGCTCCGGGACAGGGGGCCCTCTATGGAAGCTACACCTTC
CASSAPGQGALYGSYTF
>TRBD2|-|TRBJ2-1|TRBV4-2
TGTGCCAGCAGCCAAGTGACTAGCGGATACAATGAGCAGTTCTTC
CASSQVTSGYNEQFF
>-|-|TRBJ1-1|TRBV25-1
TGTGCCAGCACAGCGGGGACTGAAGCTTTCTTC
CASTAGTEAFF
>-|-|TRBJ1-3|TRBV19
TGTGCCAGTAGTATCGGGGGGACTGGAAACACCATATATTTT
CASSIGGTGNTIYF